These 25 T cell receptor beta chains were sequenced from one sample in a study of glioma-infiltrating T cells after dendritic cell vaccination. This sample's time point: after dendritic cell vaccination, including at tumor progression/relapse. TCRdb keeps only in-frame clones here, not all; method: immunoSEQ multiplex PCR. This sample has roughly 60,000 clones; roughly 86% occur once, and the top ten carry roughly 12%. Sample: blood, taken after dendritic cell vaccination. Receptors originate from a human donor with glioblastoma.

The chain links TRBV5-6 to TRBJ2-6; 12 bases map to TRBD1. Germline CDR1 reads SGHDT; CDR2 reads YYEEEE. This CDR3 region has 19 residues. The trim removed 4 bases at V and 1 base at J, leaving 9 bases unmatched. The CDR3 DNA sequence: TGTGCCAGCAGCCCCATACCGGGACAGGGGGCTTCTGGGGCCAACGTCCTGACTTTC. It yields the protein CASSPIPGQGASGANVLTF.

This chain uses TRBV12-5 with TRBJ1-4; 9 nucleotides match TRBD1. CDR1 is LGHNT and CDR2 is FRNRAP in the germline V gene. The V and J ends lost 4 bases and 8 bases, in that order; junction bases with no gene match: 5. This CDR3 contains 14 residues. Here the CDR3 DNA reads TGTGCTAGTGGTTGGACAGGGGAGGAAGAAAAACTGTTTTTT. This translates into CASGWTGEEEKLFF.

This clone was detected a few times. This chain connects TRBV11-2 to TRBJ2-2; D uncertain. The length of the CDR3 is 14 residues. V lost 5 bases, J lost 2 bases, and 9 bases lay in between. Germline V gives CDR1 SGHAT, CDR2 FQNNGV. CDR3 protein: CASSPLQNTGELFF. DNA for the CDR3: TGTGCCAGCAGCCCATTACAAAACACCGGGGAGCTGTTTTTT. Complete variable domain (other parts from reference TRBV11-2 and TRBJ2-2): EAGVAQSPRYKIIEKRQSVAFWCNPISGHATLYWYQQILGQGPKLLIQFQNNGVVDDSQLPKDRFSAERLKGVDSTLKIQPAKLEDSAVYLCASSPLQNTGELFFGEGSRLTVL.

The genes are TRBV5-1 and TRBJ2-7, with 8 bases matching TRBD1. CDR1 is SGHRS and CDR2 is YFSETQ in the germline V gene. Unmatched junction bases numbered 5, after V lost 3 bases and J lost 3 bases. The CDR3 loop spans 14 amino acids. CDR3 in amino acids: CASSSRDRNYEQYF. DNA of the CDR3: TGCGCCAGCAGCTCCCGGGACAGGAACTACGAGCAGTACTTC. Full variable domain (rest looked up from reference TRBV5-1 and TRBJ2-7): KAGVTQTPRYLIKTRGQQVTLSCSPISGHRSVSWYQQTPGQGLQFLFEYFSETQRNKGNFPGRFSGRQFSNSRSEMNVSTLELGDSALYLCASSSRDRNYEQYFGPGTRLTVT.

V gene TRBV7-2 combines with J gene TRBJ2-3; TRBD2 matches at 8 bases. The ends lost 5 bases at V and 2 bases at J; junction bases unmatched: 12. Germline CDR1 is SGHTA and CDR2 is FQGNSA. The CDR3 length is 17 residues. CDR3 DNA: TGTGCCAGCAGCGGCGATTGGCGGGGGGCCAACACAGATACGCAGTATTTT. As protein: CASSGDWRGANTDTQYF. Supplemented by reference TRBV7-2 and TRBJ2-3, the full variable domain reads GAGVSQSPSNKVTEKGKDVELRCDPISGHTALYWYRQSLGQGLEFLIYFQGNSAPDKSGLPSDRFSAERTGGSVSTLTIQRTQQEDSAVYLCASSGDWRGANTDTQYFGPGTRLTVL.

This clone was observed many times. The chain links TRBV11-2 to TRBJ2-7, with D unclear. V dropped 6 bases and J dropped 3 bases, with 15 bases sitting between them. The CDR3 loop spans 14 amino acids. Per germline, CDR1 SGHAT and CDR2 FQNNGV. DNA of the CDR3: TGTGCCAGCAGTCAAAACTACACCAGCTACGAGCAGTACTTC. It codes for CASSQNYTSYEQYF.

CDR3 DNA sequence: TGTGCCAGCAGCTTGGGACAGGGAAACATCTACAATGAGCAGTTCTTC. Amino acid sequence: CASSLGQGNIYNEQFF. The rearrangement links TRBV5-4 to TRBJ2-1; 7 nucleotides align to TRBD1. The V and J ends lost 0 bases and 3 bases, in that order; junction bases with no gene match: 6. The length of the CDR3 is 16 residues. Germline lookup yields CDR1 SGHNT and CDR2 YYREEE (reference sequence). Full variable domain (outside the CDR3, taken from reference TRBV5-4 and TRBJ2-1): ETGVTQSPTHLIKTRGQQVTLRCSSQSGHNTVSWYQQALGQGPQFIFQYYREEENGRGNFPPRFSGLQFPNYSSELNVNALELDDSALYLCASSLGQGNIYNEQFFGPGTRLTVL.

The J gene is TRBJ1-4, the V gene TRBV6-5; perhaps TRBD1 as D (5 bases). With 6 bases removed from V and 5 bases from J, the gap between germline ends came to 16 bases. Germline V lookup: CDR1 MNHEY, CDR2 SVGAGI. The CDR3 consists of 15 residues. For the CDR3, the DNA is TGTGCCAGCAGGCAGGCCGGCCCAGGGAATGAAAAACTGTTTTTT. As protein: CASRQAGPGNEKLFF.

The V and J genes are TRBV6-1 and TRBJ2-3, with 7 bases identical to TRBD2. The CDR3 is 15 amino acids. CDR1 is MNHNS, CDR2 SASEGT, per germline. With 7 bases clipped from V and 0 bases from J, the junction kept 7 bases outside the gene matches. Here the CDR3 DNA reads TGTGCCAGCAATGGGGCTAGCGGTAGCACAGATACGCAGTATTTT. Translating it yields CASNGASGSTDTQYF.

The chain links TRBV9 to TRBJ2-3; TRBD1 agrees at 8 bases. This CDR3 region has 15 residues. In germline, CDR1 is SGDLS, CDR2 YYNGEE. V lost 5 bases to trimming and J lost 3 bases; unmatched junction nucleotides: 8. Written as DNA, the CDR3 is TGTGCCAGCAGTTATCAGGGGGCGCGGACAGATACGCAGTATTTT. This encodes CASSYQGARTDTQYF.

The J gene is TRBJ2-7, the V gene TRBV2; 9 positions match TRBD2. The CDR3 has 15 amino acids. Germline V gives CDR1 SNHLY, CDR2 FYNNEI. V gave up 6 bases and J gave up 2 bases; unmatched junction bases: 8. The CDR3 bases are TGTGCCAGCAGAGAGAGCGGGGGGCGCGCCTACGAGCAGTACTTC. Its protein is CASRESGGRAYEQYF.

This rearrangement joins TRBV2 to TRBJ2-5; 11 positions agree with TRBD2. Germline CDR1 and CDR2: SNHLY and FYNNEI. V lost 6 bases and J lost 5; bases outside the gene matches: 11. CDR3 size: 16 residues. CDR3: CASRSGKASGRETQYF. The CDR3 DNA follows: TGTGCCAGCAGATCAGGGAAGGCTAGCGGGAGGGAGACCCAGTACTTC. Combining the CDR3 with reference TRBV2 and TRBJ2-5 gives the whole variable domain EPEVTQTPSHQVTQMGQEVILRCVPISNHLYFYWYRQILGQKVEFLVSFYNNEISEKSEIFDDQFSVERPDGSNFTLKIRSTKLEDSAMYFCASRSGKASGRETQYFGPGTRLLVL.

The chain carries TRBV7-2 and TRBJ2-2; 11 bases line up with TRBD1. The CDR3 has 15 amino acids. With V trimmed by 1 base and J by 6 bases, 1 base remained unmatched. Germline-derived CDR1 and CDR2 are SGHTA and FQGNSA. CDR3 region: CASSLGGQGAGELFF. The CDR3, as DNA: TGTGCCAGCAGCTTAGGGGGACAGGGGGCCGGGGAGCTGTTTTTT.

V usage is TRBV6-4 and J usage is TRBJ1-1; tentatively, D is TRBD1 (5 bases). Germline V CDR1 and CDR2: MRHNA, SNTAGT. The V gene lost 3 bases and the J gene lost 2 bases, with 7 bases spanning the gap. This CDR3 is built from 13 residues. The CDR3 nucleotides are TGTGCCAGCAGTGAGCGGGACAACACTGAAGCTTTCTTT. This encodes CASSERDNTEAFF.

This chain connects TRBV5-6 to TRBJ2-3; 8 nucleotides agree with TRBD1. The ends lost 3 bases at V and 4 bases at J; junction bases unmatched: 7. Germline V CDR1 and CDR2: SGHDT, YYEEEE. The CDR3 extends over 15 amino acids. CDR3 residues: CASSSGTGFPDTQYF. The CDR3 bases are TGTGCCAGCAGCTCCGGGACAGGATTCCCAGATACGCAGTATTTT.

The rearrangement joins TRBV30 to TRBJ1-1, with D possibly being TRBD1 (5 bases). The CDR3 is 14 residues long. The V gene lost 1 base and the J gene lost 1 base, with 10 bases spanning the gap. Germline-derived CDR1 and CDR2 are GTSNPN and SVGIG (reference sequence). CDR3 in amino acids: CAWSDVRGNTEAFF. For the CDR3, the DNA is TGTGCCTGGAGTGACGTTAGGGGGAACACTGAAGCTTTCTTT.

This chain joins TRBV7-2 and TRBJ1-1; tentatively, D is TRBD1 (5 bases). This CDR3 region has 14 residues. V lost 4 bases, J lost 1 base, and 10 bases lay in between. Germline lookup yields CDR1 SGHTA and CDR2 FQGNSA. Here the CDR3 DNA reads TGTGCCAGCAGCTCCGTAACAGGGAACACTGAAGCTTTCTTT. Translated: CASSSVTGNTEAFF.

DNA of the CDR3: TGTGCCAGCAGCTTAGGGGGCCATGCCGAGCAGTACTTC. This codes for CASSLGGHAEQYF. The gene calls are TRBV7-2 and TRBJ2-7; D perhaps matches TRBD1 (5 bases). This CDR3 is built from 13 residues. V lost 1 base and J lost 6, with 10 bases in between. Germline values: CDR1 SGHTA, CDR2 FQGNSA.

The gene calls are TRBV6-5 and TRBJ2-5, with D tentatively TRBD2 (6 bases). The CDR3 contains 13 residues. Trimming took 6 bases from V and 2 from J, leaving 10 bases between them. Looked up from germline, CDR1 is MNHEY and CDR2 is SVGAGI. The CDR3 loop is CASRRLVQETQYF. CDR3 DNA: TGTGCCAGCAGGCGACTAGTTCAAGAGACCCAGTACTTC.

In this sample, this clone turned up once. The J gene is TRBJ2-7, the V gene TRBV19; no reliable D call. Germline lookup yields CDR1 LNHDA and CDR2 SQIVND (reference sequence). The CDR3 has 10 amino acids. V was pared by 8 bases and J by 8 bases, with 10 bases between. The DNA of the CDR3 is TGTGCCAGTGGCCTGACACAGCAGTACTTC. This codes for CASGLTQQYF. Drawing the rest from reference TRBV19 and TRBJ2-7, the complete variable domain is DGGITQSPKYLFRKEGQNVTLSCEQNLNHDAMYWYRQDPGQGLRLIYYSQIVNDFQKGDIAEGYSVSREKKESFPLTVTSAQKNPTAFYLCASGLTQQYFGPGTRLTVT.

This rearrangement joins TRBV12-5 to TRBJ2-3, with 12 bases identical to TRBD2. V shed 4 bases and J 2 bases; nucleotides not matched to a gene: 19. CDR3 length: 21 amino acids. Germline CDR1 and CDR2: LGHNT and FRNRAP. The CDR3 reads CASGSHLLAGGPMKFTDTQYF. In nucleotides, the CDR3 is TGTGCTAGTGGTTCACACCTACTAGCGGGGGGCCCTATGAAGTTCACAGATACGCAGTATTTT.

V and J are TRBV9 and TRBJ2-1; 7 bases are a match to TRBD2. From germline, CDR1 is SGDLS and CDR2 YYNGEE. Germline trimming cut 4 bases from V and 0 bases from J; bases unmatched to any gene: 4. This CDR3 has 15 amino acids. CDR3 protein: CASSPASGSYNEQFF. For the CDR3, the DNA is TGTGCCAGCAGCCCTGCTAGCGGCTCCTACAATGAGCAGTTCTTC.

The V gene is TRBV19, the J gene TRBJ1-2; D is ambiguous. The CDR3 is 14 amino acids. Trimming took 10 bases from V and 0 from J, leaving 15 bases between them. Germline assignment: CDR1 LNHDA and CDR2 SQIVND (reference sequence). CDR3 in amino acids: CATNFGNSNYGYTF. The CDR3 bases are TGTGCCACCAATTTCGGGAACTCTAACTATGGCTACACCTTC.

The CDR3 DNA is TGTGCCAGCAGCCCGCGGGGCAGGAATCAGCCCCAGCATTTT. It encodes CASSPRGRNQPQHF. The V gene is TRBV7-2, the J gene TRBJ1-5; weak D call: TRBD1 (5 bases). The germline V and J ends were trimmed by 5 bases and 4 bases, with 12 bases remaining between them. The CDR3 consists of 14 residues. Germline CDR1 is SGHTA and CDR2 is FQGNSA.

The rearrangement uses TRBV4-3 and TRBJ1-1; perhaps TRBD1 as D (5 bases). Looked up from germline, CDR1 is LGHNA and CDR2 is YSLEER. The CDR3 is 15 amino acids. The V gene lost 0 bases and the J gene lost 0 bases, with 8 bases spanning the gap. The CDR3 loop is CASSQDRGMNTEAFF. The CDR3 region has the DNA TGCGCCAGCAGCCAAGATCGGGGGATGAACACTGAAGCTTTCTTT.